These T cell receptor beta chains were read from a single sample in a study of blood T cell repertoires in COVID-19. Using immunoSEQ multiplex PCR, the repertoire was profiled, and TCRdb retains in-frame clones only, with some absent. The sample shows 250,000 to 350,000 clones, roughly 88% of them seen only once. The sample taken for sequencing was peripheral blood. These receptors all stem from a man between 18 and 35 years old with active or convalescent COVID-19. Each CDR3 is given with its conserved first and last residue. D genes are given only for firm matches. Size tells how often a clone was seen (once, few, many) or the class of an expanded clone, and some rows leave it out.

size: .; D: TRBD2; J: TRBJ2-1; V: TRBV19; CDR3: CASSPGTSGRSSYNEQFF; DNA: TGTGCCAGTAGCCCGGGGACTAGCGGGAGGAGCTCCTACAATGAGCAGTTCTTC
size: .; D: TRBD2; J: TRBJ2-7; V: TRBV3-1/TRBV3-2; CDR3: CASSLLPRDTGGGTTNDEQYF; DNA: TGTGCCAGCAGCCTTCTCCCACGGGACACCGGGGGGGGAACTACTAACGACGAGCAGTACTTC
size: few; D: .; J: TRBJ1-1; V: TRBV7-9; CDR3: CASSFKGTEAFF; DNA: TGTGCCAGCAGCTTTAAGGGGACTGAAGCTTTCTTT
size: once; D: .; J: TRBJ2-1; V: TRBV18; CDR3: CASSRSIKRDEQFF; DNA: TGTGCCAGCTCCCGGAGTATAAAGCGTGACGAGCAGTTCTTC
size: .; D: .; J: TRBJ2-3; V: TRBV29-1; CDR3: CSVGLIADTQYF; DNA: TGCAGCGTTGGGCTTATCGCAGATACGCAGTATTTT
size: .; D: TRBD1; J: TRBJ2-3; V: TRBV19; CDR3: CATEPGQGTDTQYF; DNA: TGTGCCACCGAACCGGGACAGGGGACAGATACGCAGTATTTT
size: .; D: TRBD2; J: TRBJ2-1; V: TRBV19; CDR3: CASSVTSGAYNEQFF; DNA: TGTGCCAGTAGTGTAACTAGCGGGGCATACAATGAGCAGTTCTTC
size: .; D: .; J: TRBJ2-3; V: TRBV6-4; CDR3: CASSDSISGGTDTQYF; DNA: TGTGCCAGCAGTGACTCCATTTCAGGGGGCACAGATACGCAGTATTTT
size: .; D: .; J: TRBJ2-5; V: TRBV5-1; CDR3: CASSMGYGTRGETQYF; DNA: TGCGCCAGCAGCATGGGATATGGGACCAGGGGAGAGACCCAGTACTTC
size: .; D: .; J: TRBJ2-7; V: TRBV7-9; CDR3: CASSLGSPGNAYEQYF; DNA: TGTGCCAGCAGCTTAGGCTCTCCAGGGAACGCCTACGAGCAGTACTTC
size: .; D: TRBD1; J: TRBJ2-7; V: TRBV5-5; CDR3: CASSSETGVSYEQYF; DNA: TGTGCCAGCAGCTCCGAGACAGGGGTCTCCTACGAGCAGTACTTC
size: once; D: .; J: TRBJ1-4; V: TRBV6-5; CDR3: CASLLEKLFF; DNA: TGTGCCAGCCTCCTCGAAAAACTGTTTTTT
size: .; D: TRBD2; J: TRBJ2-1; V: TRBV5-1; CDR3: CASSLGAGTEQFF; DNA: TGCGCCAGCAGCTTGGGAGCGGGGACTGAGCAGTTCTTC
size: once; D: .; J: TRBJ1-2; V: TRBV9; CDR3: CASSVAGMVDGYTF; DNA: TGTGCCAGCAGCGTAGCCGGGATGGTGGATGGCTACACCTTC
size: .; D: TRBD1; J: TRBJ1-4; V: TRBV5-6; CDR3: CASSGQGEKLFF; DNA: TGTGCCAGCAGCGGACAGGGCGAAAAACTGTTTTTT
size: .; D: TRBD1; J: TRBJ2-7; V: TRBV13; CDR3: CASSLEQGPGSYEQYF; DNA: TGTGCCAGCAGCTTAGAACAGGGGCCGGGGTCCTACGAGCAGTACTTC
size: .; D: .; J: TRBJ1-2; V: TRBV4-3; CDR3: CASSQTNSYGYTF; DNA: TGCGCCAGCAGCCAGACTAATTCCTATGGCTACACCTTC
size: .; D: .; J: TRBJ1-1; V: TRBV5-1; CDR3: CASQGKVAFF; DNA: TGCGCCAGCCAGGGAAAGGTAGCTTTCTTT
size: .; D: TRBD1; J: TRBJ2-7; V: TRBV4-1; CDR3: CASSPTGTYEQYF; DNA: TGCGCCAGCAGCCCGACAGGGACCTACGAGCAGTACTTC
size: .; D: .; J: TRBJ2-2; V: TRBV23-1; CDR3: CASILAWGPHDTGELFF; DNA: TGCGCCAGCATCTTAGCCTGGGGGCCCCACGACACCGGGGAGCTGTTTTTT
size: .; D: .; J: TRBJ2-2; V: TRBV5-1; CDR3: CASSLDGNTGELFF; DNA: TGCGCCAGCAGCTTGGACGGGAACACCGGGGAGCTGTTTTTT
size: .; D: TRBD2; J: TRBJ2-3; V: TRBV19; CDR3: CASSRTSGGYTDTQYF; DNA: TGTGCCAGTAGCAGGACTAGCGGGGGATACACAGATACGCAGTATTTT
size: .; D: .; J: TRBJ1-5; V: TRBV27; CDR3: CASSLSGVNQPQHF; DNA: TGTGCCAGCAGCCTTTCGGGAGTGAATCAGCCCCAGCATTTT
size: once; D: TRBD1; J: TRBJ1-2; V: TRBV7-9; CDR3: CASRSGGLVYGYTF; DNA: TGTGCCAGCAGATCAGGGGGTCTCGTCTATGGCTACACCTTC
size: .; D: .; J: TRBJ2-1; V: TRBV11-1; CDR3: CASSFTPAGQNEQFF; DNA: TGTGCCAGCAGCTTTACCCCGGCGGGGCAAAATGAGCAGTTCTTC
size: .; D: TRBD1; J: TRBJ1-2; V: TRBV6-2/TRBV6-3; CDR3: CASSTGQGLYGYTF; DNA: TGTGCCAGCAGCACGGGACAGGGGCTCTATGGCTACACCTTC
size: .; D: TRBD1; J: TRBJ2-7; V: TRBV7-9; CDR3: CASSHVQGAHSEQYF; DNA: TGTGCCAGCAGCCATGTGCAGGGGGCGCATAGCGAGCAGTACTTC
size: .; D: .; J: TRBJ1-2; V: TRBV12-3/TRBV12-4; CDR3: CASSLQGLGGYTF; DNA: TGTGCCAGCAGTTTACAGGGGCTCGGAGGCTACACCTTC
size: .; D: TRBD2; J: TRBJ2-3; V: TRBV27; CDR3: CASGAGSGGDSDTQYF; DNA: TGTGCCAGCGGGGCCGGAAGCGGGGGGGACTCAGATACGCAGTATTTT
size: .; D: .; J: TRBJ2-2; V: TRBV24-1; CDR3: CATSDPGLNTGELFF; DNA: TGTGCCACCAGTGATCCAGGGCTGAACACCGGGGAGCTGTTTTTT
size: .; D: .; J: TRBJ2-3; V: TRBV7-8; CDR3: CASRAGAFTDTQYF; DNA: TGTGCCAGCCGGGCGGGGGCCTTCACAGATACGCAGTATTTT
size: .; D: TRBD2; J: TRBJ2-7; V: TRBV29-1; CDR3: CSARGGLFYEQYF; DNA: TGCAGCGCGCGCGGGGGGCTCTTCTACGAGCAGTACTTC
size: .; D: .; J: TRBJ2-2; V: TRBV19; CDR3: CASLKNTGELFF; DNA: TGTGCCAGCCTTAAAAACACCGGGGAGCTGTTTTTT
size: .; D: TRBD1; J: TRBJ2-2; V: TRBV12-5; CDR3: CASGLDRVTTGELFF; DNA: TGTGCTAGTGGGTTGGACAGGGTCACCACCGGGGAGCTGTTTTTT
size: .; D: TRBD2; J: TRBJ2-1; V: TRBV6-5; CDR3: CASSKGTSGGNEQFF; DNA: TGTGCCAGCAGCAAGGGGACTAGCGGGGGCAATGAGCAGTTCTTC
size: .; D: TRBD2; J: TRBJ2-1; V: TRBV3-1/TRBV3-2; CDR3: CASSQDRAGVYNEQFF; DNA: TGTGCCAGCAGCCAAGACCGAGCGGGGGTATACAATGAGCAGTTCTTC
size: .; D: .; J: TRBJ2-3; V: TRBV6-5; CDR3: CASNSKDGADTQYF; DNA: TGTGCCAGTAATTCTAAAGACGGGGCAGATACGCAGTATTTT
size: once; D: .; J: TRBJ1-3; V: TRBV6-5; CDR3: CASRAQGNTIYF; DNA: TGTGCCAGCAGGGCACAAGGAAACACCATATATTTT
size: .; D: .; J: TRBJ1-4; V: TRBV4-1; CDR3: CASSPGRQGNEKLFF; DNA: TGCGCCAGCAGCCCCGGGAGGCAGGGTAATGAAAAACTGTTTTTT
size: .; D: .; J: TRBJ2-3; V: TRBV2; CDR3: CASSDRGSVTDTQYF; DNA: TGTGCCAGCTCGGACCGGGGGTCAGTCACAGATACGCAGTATTTT
size: .; D: TRBD2; J: TRBJ2-3; V: TRBV9; CDR3: CASSDGGAYTDTQYF; DNA: TGTGCCAGCAGCGACGGGGGGGCATATACAGATACGCAGTATTTT
size: .; D: .; J: TRBJ1-6; V: TRBV3-1/TRBV3-2; CDR3: CASSQVRGGYSPLHF; DNA: TGTGCCAGCAGCCAAGTTAGGGGGGGATATTCACCCCTCCACTTT
size: .; D: .; J: TRBJ2-7; V: TRBV9; CDR3: CASSVGVASYEQYF; DNA: TGTGCCAGCAGCGTAGGTGTGGCCTCCTACGAGCAGTACTTC
size: .; D: TRBD2; J: TRBJ2-7; V: TRBV7-8; CDR3: CASRTAGAEQYF; DNA: TGTGCCAGCAGGACAGCGGGGGCCGAGCAGTACTTC
size: .; D: .; J: TRBJ1-3; V: TRBV1; CDR3: CTSSYGNTIYF; DNA: TGCACCAGCAGCTATGGAAACACCATATATTTT
size: .; D: TRBD1; J: TRBJ1-2; V: TRBV7-8; CDR3: CASSARDSFYGYTF; DNA: TGTGCCAGCAGCGCGCGGGACAGCTTCTATGGCTACACCTTC
size: .; D: .; J: TRBJ2-1; V: TRBV3-1/TRBV3-2; CDR3: CASSQAGPGFNEQFF; DNA: TGTGCCAGCAGCCAAGCCGGTCCAGGGTTTAATGAGCAGTTCTTC
size: .; D: TRBD2; J: TRBJ2-1; V: TRBV10-2; CDR3: CASSATGGHEQFF; DNA: TGCGCCAGCAGTGCTACGGGGGGGCATGAGCAGTTCTTC
size: many; D: TRBD1; J: TRBJ1-6; V: TRBV12-5; CDR3: CASAWTGWAEGDNSPLHF; DNA: TGTGCTAGTGCCTGGACAGGCTGGGCAGAGGGAGATAATTCACCCCTCCACTTT